This T cell receptor beta chain was profiled in a study of CD8 T cells in Susac syndrome. This clonotype was picked up one time. From germline, CDR1 is MNHNS and CDR2 SASEGT. The CDR3 is 15 amino acids. V shed 3 bases and J shed 2 bases, with 13 bases lying between them. Random hexamers primed reverse transcription of roughly 0.45 to 1 ug RNA. A single record per CDR3 protein comes from TCRdb applying MiXCR to the immunoSEQ multiplex PCR reads. The data show about 170,000 distinct CDR3 sequences, under 95% seen once. The receptor's source is a human donor with multiple sclerosis. Sequenced input: CD4+ T cells from PBMCs. This chain connects TRBV6-1 to TRBJ2-5, with D maybe TRBD1 (6 bases). CDR3 in amino acids: CASSDARGGQETQYF. In nucleotides, the CDR3 is TGTGCCAGCAGTGATGCCAGGGGTGGGCAAGAGACCCAGTACTTC.